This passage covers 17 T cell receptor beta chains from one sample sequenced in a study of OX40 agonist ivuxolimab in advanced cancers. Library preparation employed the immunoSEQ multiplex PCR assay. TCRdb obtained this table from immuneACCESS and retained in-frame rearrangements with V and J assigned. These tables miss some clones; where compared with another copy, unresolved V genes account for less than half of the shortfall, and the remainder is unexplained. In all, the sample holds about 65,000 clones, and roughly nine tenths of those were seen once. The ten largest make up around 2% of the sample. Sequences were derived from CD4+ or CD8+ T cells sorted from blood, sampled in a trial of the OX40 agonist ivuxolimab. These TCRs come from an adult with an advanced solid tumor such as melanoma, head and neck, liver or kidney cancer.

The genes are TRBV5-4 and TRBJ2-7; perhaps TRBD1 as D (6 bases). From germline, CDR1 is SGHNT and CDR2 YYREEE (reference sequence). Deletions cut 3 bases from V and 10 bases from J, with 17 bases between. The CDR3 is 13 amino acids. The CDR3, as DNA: TGTGCCAGCAGCTGGGGGTACAGGGACACCCAGTACTTC. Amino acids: CASSWGYRDTQYF.

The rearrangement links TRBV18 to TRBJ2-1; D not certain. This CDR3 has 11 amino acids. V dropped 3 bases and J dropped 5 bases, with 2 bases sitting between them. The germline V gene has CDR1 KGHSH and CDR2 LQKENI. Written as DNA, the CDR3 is TGTGCCAGCTCACCGGACAATGAGCAGTTCTTC. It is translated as CASSPDNEQFF.

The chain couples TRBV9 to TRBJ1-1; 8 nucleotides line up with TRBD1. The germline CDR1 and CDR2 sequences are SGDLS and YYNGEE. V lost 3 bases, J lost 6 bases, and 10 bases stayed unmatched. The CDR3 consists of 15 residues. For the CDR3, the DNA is TGTGCCAGCAGCGCCGGACAGGGTGGTTTGGCTGAAGCTTTCTTT. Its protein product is CASSAGQGGLAEAFF.

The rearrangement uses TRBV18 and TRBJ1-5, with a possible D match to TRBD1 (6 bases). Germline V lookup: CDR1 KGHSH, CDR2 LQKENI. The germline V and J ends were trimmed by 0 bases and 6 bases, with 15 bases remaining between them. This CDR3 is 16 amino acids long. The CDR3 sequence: CASSPPGDTPPQPQHF. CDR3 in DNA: TGTGCCAGCTCACCACCGGGGGACACCCCCCCTCAGCCCCAGCATTTT.

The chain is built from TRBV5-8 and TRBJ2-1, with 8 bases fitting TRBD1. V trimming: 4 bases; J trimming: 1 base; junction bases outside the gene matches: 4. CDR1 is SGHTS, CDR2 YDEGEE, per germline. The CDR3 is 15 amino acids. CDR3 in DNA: TGTGCCAGCAGCAGGACAGGGAATTCCTACAATGAGCAGTTCTTC. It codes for CASSRTGNSYNEQFF.

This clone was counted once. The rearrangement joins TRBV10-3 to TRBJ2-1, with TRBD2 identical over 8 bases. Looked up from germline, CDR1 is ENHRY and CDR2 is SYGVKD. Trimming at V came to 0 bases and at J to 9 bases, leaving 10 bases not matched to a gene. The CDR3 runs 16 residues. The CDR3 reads CAISESRAGEGTEQFF. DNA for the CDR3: TGTGCCATCAGTGAGTCAAGAGCGGGAGAAGGTACTGAGCAGTTCTTC.

The CDR3 nucleotides are TGTGCCAGCAGCCCAGTCGGGACACTCTCCTACAATGAGCAGTTCTTC. Amino acid sequence: CASSPVGTLSYNEQFF. This chain connects TRBV28 to TRBJ2-1, with D maybe TRBD1 (6 bases). The CDR3 has 16 residues. V lost 6 bases to trimming and J lost 0 bases, with 15 bases between them. Per germline, CDR1 MDHEN and CDR2 SYDVKM.

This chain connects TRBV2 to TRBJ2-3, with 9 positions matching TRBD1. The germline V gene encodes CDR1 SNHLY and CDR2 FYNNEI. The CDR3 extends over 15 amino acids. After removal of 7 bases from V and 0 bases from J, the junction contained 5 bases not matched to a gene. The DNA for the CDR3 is TGTGCCAGCAAGGGACAGGGCCCTAGCACAGATACGCAGTATTTT. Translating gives CASKGQGPSTDTQYF.

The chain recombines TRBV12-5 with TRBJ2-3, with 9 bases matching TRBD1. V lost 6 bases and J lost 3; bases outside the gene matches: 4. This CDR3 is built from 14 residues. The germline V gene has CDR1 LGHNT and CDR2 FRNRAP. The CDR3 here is CASGLGTGTDTQYF. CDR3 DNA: TGTGCTAGTGGCCTCGGGACAGGGACAGATACGCAGTATTTT. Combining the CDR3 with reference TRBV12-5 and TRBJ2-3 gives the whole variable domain DARVTQTPRHKVTEMGQEVTMRCQPILGHNTVFWYRQTMMQGLELLAYFRNRAPLDDSGMPKDRFSAEMPDATLATLKIQPSEPRDSAVYFCASGLGTGTDTQYFGPGTRLTVL.

The CDR3 nucleotides are TGTGCCAGCACGCCGGGACAGGTTAGCAATCAGCCCCAGCATTTT. It yields the protein CASTPGQVSNQPQHF. The chain has TRBV6-1 and TRBJ1-5; 8 nucleotides match TRBD1. J lost 0 bases, V lost 7 bases, and 5 bases had no gene match. Germline V gene sequence: CDR1 MNHNS, CDR2 SASEGT. The CDR3 is made up of 15 amino acids.

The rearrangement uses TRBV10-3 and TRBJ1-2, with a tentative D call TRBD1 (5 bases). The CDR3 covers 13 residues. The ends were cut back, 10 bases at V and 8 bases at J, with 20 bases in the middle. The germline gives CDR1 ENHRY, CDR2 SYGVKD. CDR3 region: CATNIDRGGGYTF. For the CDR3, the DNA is TGTGCCACCAACATAGACAGAGGAGGAGGCTACACCTTC.

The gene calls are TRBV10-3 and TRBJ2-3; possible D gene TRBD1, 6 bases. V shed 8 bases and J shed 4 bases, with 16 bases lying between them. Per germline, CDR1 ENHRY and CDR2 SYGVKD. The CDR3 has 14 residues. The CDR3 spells CAIRDTGSPDTQYF. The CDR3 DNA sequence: TGTGCCATCCGGGACACCGGATCCCCAGATACGCAGTATTTT.

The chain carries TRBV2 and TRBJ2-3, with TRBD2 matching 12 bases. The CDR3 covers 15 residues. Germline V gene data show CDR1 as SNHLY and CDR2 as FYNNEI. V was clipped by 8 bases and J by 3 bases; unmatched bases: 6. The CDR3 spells CASSRLAGVTDTQYF. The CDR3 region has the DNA TGTGCCAGCTCACGACTAGCGGGAGTGACAGATACGCAGTATTTT.

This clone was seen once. CDR3 sequence (DNA): TGCGCCAGCAGCGTGAACTTGGGACTAGCGGGTAATGAGCAGTTCTTC. As protein: CASSVNLGLAGNEQFF. The genes are TRBV5-1 and TRBJ2-1, with TRBD2 matching over 12 bases. The CDR3 runs to 16 residues. Germline V gene sequence: CDR1 SGHRS, CDR2 YFSETQ. The V and J ends lost 4 bases and 7 bases, in that order; junction bases with no gene match: 9.

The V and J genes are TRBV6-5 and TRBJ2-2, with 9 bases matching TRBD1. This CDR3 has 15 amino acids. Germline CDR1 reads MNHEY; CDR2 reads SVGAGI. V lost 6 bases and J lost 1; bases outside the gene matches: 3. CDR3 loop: CASSWDRVNTGELFF. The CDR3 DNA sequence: TGTGCCAGCAGCTGGGACAGGGTGAACACCGGGGAGCTGTTTTTT.

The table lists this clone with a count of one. The CDR3 loop is CASSFSGTNEKLFF. Written as DNA, the CDR3 is TGTGCCAGCAGCTTTTCAGGGACTAATGAAAAACTGTTTTTT. The J gene is TRBJ1-4, the V gene TRBV7-9; a possible D gene is TRBD1 (5 bases). This CDR3 region has 14 residues. Trimming stripped 3 bases from V and 2 bases from J, with 7 bases between. From germline, CDR1 is SEHNR and CDR2 FQNEAQ (reference sequence).

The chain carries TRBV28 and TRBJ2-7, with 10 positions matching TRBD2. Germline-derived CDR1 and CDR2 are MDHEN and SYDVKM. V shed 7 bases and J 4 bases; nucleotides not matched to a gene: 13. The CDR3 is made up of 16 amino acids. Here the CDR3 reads CASTLGTSGTMYEQYF. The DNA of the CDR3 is TGTGCCAGCACCTTAGGAACTAGCGGGACCATGTACGAGCAGTACTTC.